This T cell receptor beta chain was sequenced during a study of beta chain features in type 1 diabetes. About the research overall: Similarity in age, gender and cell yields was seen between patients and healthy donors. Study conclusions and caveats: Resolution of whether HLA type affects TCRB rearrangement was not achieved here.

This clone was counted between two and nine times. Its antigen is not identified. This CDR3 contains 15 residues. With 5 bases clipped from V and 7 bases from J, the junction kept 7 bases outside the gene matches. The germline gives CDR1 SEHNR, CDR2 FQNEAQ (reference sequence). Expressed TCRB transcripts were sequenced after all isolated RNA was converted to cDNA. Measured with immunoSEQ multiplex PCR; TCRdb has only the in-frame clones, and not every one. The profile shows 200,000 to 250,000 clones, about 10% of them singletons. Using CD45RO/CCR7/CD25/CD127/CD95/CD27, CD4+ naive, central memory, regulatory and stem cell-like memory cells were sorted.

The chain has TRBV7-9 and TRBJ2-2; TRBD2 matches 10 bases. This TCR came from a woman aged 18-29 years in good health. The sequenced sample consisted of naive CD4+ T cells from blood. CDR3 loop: CASSPGLAVGGELFF. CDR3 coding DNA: TGTGCCAGCAGCCCCGGACTAGCGGTAGGCGGGGAGCTGTTTTTT. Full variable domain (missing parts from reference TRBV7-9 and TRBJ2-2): DTGVSQNPRHKITKRGQNVTFRCDPISEHNRLYWYRQTLGQGPEFLTYFQNEAQLEKSRLLSDRFSAERPKGSFSTLEIQRTEQGDSAMYLCASSPGLAVGGELFFGEGSRLTVL.